The 9 T cell receptor beta chains below were found in one sample sequenced in a study of blood T cell repertoires in COVID-19. This table comes from immunoSEQ multiplex PCR, and its TCRdb copy is limited to in-frame clones, with some not included. The sample has 35,000 to 45,000 clones, approximately 90% seen once. The source material was peripheral blood. The receptors were gathered from a human donor in a cohort sampled during active COVID-19.

Regarding this clone: Other DNA sequences in this sample translate to the same CDR3. This chain links TRBV5-1 with TRBJ2-2, with 8 bases matching TRBD1. The CDR3 length is 14 residues. The junction had 0 bases not matched to a gene; V was cut back by 4 bases and J by 1 base. Germline V gene data show CDR1 as SGHRS and CDR2 as YFSETQ. CDR3 protein: CASSGQGNTGELFF. The DNA for the CDR3 is TGCGCCAGCAGCGGACAGGGGAACACCGGGGAGCTGTTTTTT.

The chain employs TRBV2 and TRBJ1-1; D gene unclear. Trimming cost V 4 bases and J 0 bases, with 12 bases left between them. The CDR3 runs to 15 residues. CDR1 is SNHLY and CDR2 is FYNNEI in the germline V gene. The CDR3 loop reads CASSGVETMNTEAFF. CDR3 bases: TGTGCCAGCAGTGGGGTGGAGACCATGAACACTGAAGCTTTCTTT. Based on the CDR3 plus reference TRBV2 and TRBJ1-1, the full variable domain is EPEVTQTPSHQVTQMGQEVILRCVPISNHLYFYWYRQILGQKVEFLVSFYNNEISEKSEIFDDQFSVERPDGSNFTLKIRSTKLEDSAMYFCASSGVETMNTEAFFGQGTRLTVV.

The V and J genes are TRBV12-3 or TRBV12-4 and TRBJ1-2; 8 positions match TRBD1. CDR3 size: 12 residues. The V gene end was trimmed by 6 bases and the J gene end by 8 bases; junction bases not matched to a gene: 5. The CDR3 loop is CASSRGQGGYTF. CDR3 bases: TGTGCCAGCAGCCGCGGACAGGGCGGCTACACCTTC.

The CDR3 reads CSVEGSRDSYNEQFF. CDR3 DNA: TGCAGCGTTGAGGGGTCCCGGGACAGTTACAATGAGCAGTTCTTC. V usage is TRBV29-1 and J usage is TRBJ2-1, with 7 bases lining up with TRBD1. The CDR3 extends over 15 amino acids. CDR1 SQVTM and CDR2 ANQGSEA come from the germline V gene. Trimming cost V 3 bases and J 4 bases; bases outside gene matches: 9.

Notes on this clone: An end of the junction does not agree with germline; a read error may underlie this. V gene TRBV6-5 combines with J gene TRBJ1-4, with a weak D call TRBD1 (6 bases). Germline values: CDR1 MNHEY, CDR2 SVGAGI. The CDR3 sequence is 14 residues long. The CDR3 region is CLAGAPRENEKLFF. The CDR3 nucleotides are TGCCTTGCGGGGGCCCCACGGGAGAATGAAAAACTGTTTTTT.

This sequence joins TRBV7-9 and TRBJ2-3; D is ambiguous. The CDR3 consists of 11 residues. CDR1 and CDR2 from the germline V gene are SEHNR and FQNEAQ (reference sequence). V was clipped by 1 base and J by 13 bases, with 9 bases between them. The CDR3 region is CASSLGSWKYF. For the CDR3, the DNA is TGTGCCAGCAGCTTAGGGAGTTGGAAGTATTTT.

This chain connects TRBV12-3 or TRBV12-4 to TRBJ2-1; possible D gene TRBD2, 7 bases. This CDR3 has 12 amino acids. Trimming pared 8 bases from V and 7 bases from J, leaving 12 bases between. In DNA form, the CDR3 reads TGTGCCAGCGGGGGGGCGGGGAATGAGCAGTTCTTC. Amino acids: CASGGAGNEQFF.

The chain combines TRBV3-1 (or the pseudogene TRBV3-2) with TRBJ1-1; D call uncertain. The CDR3 contains 14 residues. Per the germline V gene, CDR1 is LGHDT and CDR2 is YNNKEL (reference sequence). Between the trimmed V and J ends, which lost 0 bases and 6 bases, there was a span of 11 bases. The chain's CDR3 is CASSQDAAGSEAFF. The CDR3 nucleotides are TGTGCCAGCAGCCAAGATGCGGCGGGTTCTGAAGCTTTCTTT.

The chain uses TRBV2 and TRBJ2-7; 7 bases match TRBD2. Germline CDR1 SNHLY, CDR2 FYNNEI. There are 12 residues in the CDR3. V lost 9 bases to trimming and J lost 3 bases; unmatched junction nucleotides: 5. CDR3 sequence reads: CARGGGIYEQYF. The CDR3 region has the DNA TGTGCCAGGGGCGGGGGAATCTACGAGCAGTACTTC.